This T cell receptor beta chain was sequenced for a study of cytomegalovirus exposure and HLA in healthy donors. CDR3 size: 16 residues. With 4 bases removed from V and 0 bases from J, the gap between germline ends came to 15 bases. CDR1 is SQVTM and CDR2 is ANQGSEA in the germline V gene. Some clones are missing from TCRdb's copy, which holds only in-frame ones; the method was immunoSEQ multiplex PCR. The sample has fewer than 300,000 clones, 85% to 90% seen once; the top ten hold about 0.99%. This clone appeared once. The V gene is TRBV29-1, the J gene TRBJ2-2; no clear D gene. The specimen sequenced was PBMCs. This clonotype originated in a woman aged 18-29 years in good health and CMV-seronegative. CDR3 in DNA: TGCAGCGTTGCGGGTCGAGGAGCCTCGAACACCGGGGAGCTGTTTTTT. This codes for CSVAGRGASNTGELFF.